The clone carrying this T cell receptor (beta chain) was detected only a few times. Method: immunoSEQ multiplex PCR; TCRdb's copy keeps in-frame clones and lacks some. Among roughly 180,000 clones listed, 84% were seen once. V was pared by 0 bases and J by 10 bases, with 13 bases between. The CDR3 loop spans 15 amino acids. In germline, CDR1 is SGHAT, CDR2 FQNNGV. This sample is drawn from a study of blood T cell repertoires in COVID-19. On the study more broadly: The origin of the acute and convalescent COVID-19 samples was the United States, Italy and Spain. The cDNA or gDNA used as material had been derived from T cells, B-cell-depleted T cells, or PBMCs.

The sample consisted of peripheral blood. The chain is built from TRBV11-2 and TRBJ1-6; D possibly corresponds to TRBD1 (5 bases). The source is a man aged 35-49 years who had recovered from COVID-19. Here the CDR3 reads CASSLEGTPYSPLHF. The CDR3 nucleotides are TGTGCCAGCAGCTTAGAGGGGACTCCGTACTCACCCCTCCACTTT.